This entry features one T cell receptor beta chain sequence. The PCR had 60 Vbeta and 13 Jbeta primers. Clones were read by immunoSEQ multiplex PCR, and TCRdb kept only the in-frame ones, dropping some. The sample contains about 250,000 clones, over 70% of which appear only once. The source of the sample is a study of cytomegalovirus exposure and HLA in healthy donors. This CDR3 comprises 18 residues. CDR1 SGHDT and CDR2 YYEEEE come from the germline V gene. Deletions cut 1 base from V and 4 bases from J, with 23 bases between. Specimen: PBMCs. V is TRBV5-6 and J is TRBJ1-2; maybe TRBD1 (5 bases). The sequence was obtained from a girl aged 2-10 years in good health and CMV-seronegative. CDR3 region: CASSLPYRRATDSYGYTF. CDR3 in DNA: TGTGCCAGCAGCTTGCCATACCGAAGGGCCACTGACAGCTATGGCTACACCTTC.